One T cell receptor beta chain is described in this entry. What it binds is unknown. The data belong to a study of T cell responses to AZD1222 COVID-19 vaccine. General study findings and limits: Spike was spanned by vaccine-associated CD4 TCRs, which were dominant at 160-218 and 743-854.

Measured with immunoSEQ multiplex PCR; TCRdb has only the in-frame clones, and not every one. Of 200,000 or so clones listed, around 92% are singletons. V was pared by 3 bases and J by 2 bases, with 11 bases between. CDR1 and CDR2 (germline): MGHRA, YSYEKL. This CDR3 has 15 residues. The chain employs TRBV4-1 and TRBJ1-5; D perhaps matches TRBD1 (5 bases). The sample consisted of peripheral blood, taken on day 0 of AZD1222 vaccination. The source is an adult in good health. The CDR3 here is CASSHFLGGNQPQHF. The DNA of the CDR3 is TGCGCCAGCAGCCATTTTTTAGGGGGCAATCAGCCCCAGCATTTT.